This TCR beta chain was captured by sequencing in a study of T cell responses to AZD1222 COVID-19 vaccine. Study-level findings and limits: Across the whole spike, CD4 TCRs peaked at regions 160-218 and 743-854. In a largely white British group with more females than males, clonal diversity was possibly underestimated. Epitopes outside B.1.351 and B.1.1.7 mutated regions reportedly drew nearly half of spike TCRs.

Comment on this clone: Its antigen is undetermined.

Method: immunoSEQ multiplex PCR; TCRdb's copy keeps in-frame clones and lacks some. The table lists about 92,000 clones, around 86% of them singletons. Germline loops: CDR1 LNHDA, CDR2 SQIVND (reference sequence). CDR3 length: 15 amino acids. Trimming removed 1 base from V and 4 bases from J, with 13 bases in between. The sequence was obtained from an adult in good health. This sample comprised peripheral blood, obtained on day 0 of AZD1222 vaccination. The chain combines TRBV19 with TRBJ1-2; perhaps TRBD1 as D (5 bases). The CDR3 sequence: CASSIVGRATYGYTF. CDR3 nucleotides: TGTGCCAGTAGTATAGTGGGCAGGGCCACCTATGGCTACACCTTC.